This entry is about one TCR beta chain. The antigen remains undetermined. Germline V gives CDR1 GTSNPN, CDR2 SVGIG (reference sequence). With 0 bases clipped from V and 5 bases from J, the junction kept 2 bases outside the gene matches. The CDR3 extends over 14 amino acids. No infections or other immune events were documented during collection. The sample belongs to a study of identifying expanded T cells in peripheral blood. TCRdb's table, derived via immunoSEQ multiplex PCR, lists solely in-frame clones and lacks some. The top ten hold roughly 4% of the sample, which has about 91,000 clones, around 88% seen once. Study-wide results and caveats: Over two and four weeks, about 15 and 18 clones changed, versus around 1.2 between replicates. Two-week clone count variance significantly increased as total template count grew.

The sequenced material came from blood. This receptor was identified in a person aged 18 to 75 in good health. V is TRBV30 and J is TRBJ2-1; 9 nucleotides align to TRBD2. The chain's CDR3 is CAWSVRLADNEQFF. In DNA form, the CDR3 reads TGTGCCTGGAGTGTACGACTAGCGGACAATGAGCAGTTCTTC.